These 11 T cell receptor beta chains came from one sample sequenced in a study of T-cell memory formation after mild COVID-19. One entry per CDR3 protein results from TCRdb running MiXCR on the 5' RACE reads. The table lists 350,000 to 500,000 distinct CDR3 sequences, more than 15% of them singletons. Sequences were obtained from PBMCs or a T cell subset sorted from them (not recorded which). Source of these receptors: a man aged 18-30 years who had mild COVID-19 (a few samples of this study predate the infection). Cell type and time point are not known.

This clonotype was recorded a few times. CDR3 in DNA: TGTGCCAGCAGCCCGGGGTTCAATCAGCCCCAGCATTTT. It encodes CASSPGFNQPQHF. The chain has TRBV12-3 or TRBV12-4 and TRBJ1-5; D remains ambiguous. This CDR3 has 13 residues. Trimming shortened V by 6 bases and J by 3 bases, and 9 bases separated the two germline ends.

There are a few counts of this clonotype. This chain uses TRBV7-9 with TRBJ2-7, with 7 bases lining up with TRBD1. The CDR3 is made up of 13 amino acids. The J segment lost 3 bases and the V segment lost 6 bases, leaving 5 bases of the junction unmatched. Looked up from germline, CDR1 is SEHNR and CDR2 is FQNEAQ (reference sequence). The CDR3, as DNA: TGTGCCAGCAGGGGGACAGAAAACTACGAGCAGTACTTC. It encodes CASRGTENYEQYF.

The table lists this clonotype with a few counts. V is TRBV7-2 and J is TRBJ1-5, with a possible D match to TRBD1 (5 bases). Trimming shortened V by 0 bases and J by 3 bases, and 12 bases separated the two germline ends. Per the germline V gene, CDR1 is SGHTA and CDR2 is FQGNSA. CDR3 length: 16 amino acids. CDR3 in amino acids: CASSLAPPGLNQPQHF. The CDR3 DNA follows: TGTGCCAGCAGCTTAGCGCCCCCGGGGCTCAATCAGCCCCAGCATTTT.

This clonotype was detected ten times or more. This chain joins TRBV7-8 and TRBJ2-1, with a tentative D call TRBD2 (7 bases). This CDR3 is built from 15 residues. Trimming pared 1 base from V and 2 bases from J, leaving 9 bases between. Per the germline V gene, CDR1 is SGHVS and CDR2 is FQNEAQ. The DNA of the CDR3 is TGTGCCAGCAGCTTAGGGCGGGGGCCCTACAATGAGCAGTTCTTC. Translated, it gives CASSLGRGPYNEQFF.

V gene TRBV9 combines with J gene TRBJ2-3, with TRBD1 matching over 8 bases. The CDR3 totals 15 residues. The trim removed 3 bases at V and 7 bases at J, leaving 10 bases unmatched. Germline CDR1 is SGDLS and CDR2 is YYNGEE. Here the CDR3 DNA reads TGTGCCAGCAGCGACCGGGACAGGCTCCTTAATACGCAGTATTTT. Translated: CASSDRDRLLNTQYF.

This clonotype was seen a few times. This chain links TRBV2 with TRBJ1-5, with TRBD1 identical over 7 bases. The germline V gene encodes CDR1 SNHLY and CDR2 FYNNEI. The V gene end was trimmed by 4 bases and the J gene end by 0 bases; junction bases not matched to a gene: 3. The CDR3 has 15 amino acids. This CDR3 is CASSGTGNSNQPQHF. The CDR3 DNA reads as TGTGCCAGCAGTGGGACAGGTAATAGCAATCAGCCCCAGCATTTT. The variable domain in full, completed from reference TRBV2 and TRBJ1-5, reads EPEVTQTPSHQVTQMGQEVILRCVPISNHLYFYWYRQILGQKVEFLVSFYNNEISEKSEIFDDQFSVERPDGSNFTLKIRSTKLEDSAMYFCASSGTGNSNQPQHFGDGTRLSIL.

The V gene is TRBV12-5, the J gene TRBJ1-1, with a tentative D call TRBD1 (6 bases). Germline-derived CDR1 and CDR2 are LGHNT and FRNRAP. V dropped 2 bases and J dropped 1 base, with 11 bases sitting between them. The CDR3 length is 15 residues. CDR3 sequence: CASGLYQGQNTEAFF. The DNA for the CDR3 is TGTGCTAGTGGTTTGTATCAGGGGCAGAACACTGAAGCTTTCTTT.

The chain combines TRBV7-9 with TRBJ1-4; no clear D gene. In germline, CDR1 is SEHNR, CDR2 FQNEAQ (reference sequence). With 4 bases removed from V and 8 bases from J, the gap between germline ends came to 14 bases. The CDR3 covers 14 residues. As DNA, the CDR3 is TGTGCCAGCAGCTCTTCCCGGTTTAAGGAAAAACTGTTTTTT. This translates into CASSSSRFKEKLFF. The full variable domain, with the rest looked up from reference TRBV7-9 and TRBJ1-4, is DTGVSQNPRHKITKRGQNVTFRCDPISEHNRLYWYRQTLGQGPEFLTYFQNEAQLEKSRLLSDRFSAERPKGSFSTLEIQRTEQGDSAMYLCASSSSRFKEKLFFGSGTQLSVL.

This clonotype was observed a few times. The chain links TRBV7-3 to TRBJ2-1; D might be TRBD1 (5 bases). The germline gives CDR1 SGHTA, CDR2 FQGTGA. The CDR3 has 13 amino acids. V was shortened by 4 bases and J by 7 bases, with 11 bases between the two germline ends. CDR3 nucleotides: TGTGCCAGCAGCTCCCCCCCAGGGAATGAGCAGTTCTTC. The encoded protein is CASSSPPGNEQFF.

This clonotype was detected many times. V usage is TRBV6-2 or TRBV6-3 and J usage is TRBJ2-2; D remains ambiguous. V was pared by 0 bases and J by 4 bases, with 3 bases between. Per germline, CDR1 MNHEY and CDR2 SVGEGT. The CDR3 totals 13 residues. CDR3 bases: TGTGCCAGCAGTTACTCTTCCACCGGGGAGCTGTTTTTT. As protein: CASSYSSTGELFF.

This clonotype was counted a few times. This rearrangement joins TRBV7-6 to TRBJ2-1; 7 bases match TRBD1. The trim removed 6 bases at V and 4 bases at J, leaving 6 bases unmatched. Per the germline V gene, CDR1 is SGHVS and CDR2 is FNYEAQ. This CDR3 comprises 14 residues. Written as DNA, the CDR3 is TGTGCCAGCAGTCCTCCGGGACAGTACAATGAGCAGTTCTTC. It specifies CASSPPGQYNEQFF.